This T cell receptor (beta chain) was recorded in a study of blood T cells in healthy people across ages. Overall study context: Template switching picked up about one barcoded beta molecule for each two T cells.

A sample-barcoded 5' primer and a J-beta primer mix were used in a second PCR of roughly 6 to 11 cycles. TCRdb re-called the 5' RACE reads through MiXCR, storing one row per CDR3 protein. The table shows roughly 1.6 million distinct CDR3 sequences, with roughly 30% occurring only once. Study-wide results and caveats: Unsorted PBMC material precluded a definitive naive versus antigen-experienced comparison.

Comments on this clonotype: Its antigen is not identified.

Individuals who donated were healthy Caucasians from Russia aged 6 to 90. Germline V gene sequence: CDR1 MGHDK, CDR2 SYGVNS. V was clipped by 5 bases and J by 2 bases; unmatched bases: 9. There are 16 residues in the CDR3. This chain links TRBV25-1 with TRBJ2-7, with 10 nucleotides matching TRBD2. The material sequenced was blood. The TCR sequence derives from a woman in her twenties or thirties in good health. This CDR3 reads CASSKPGLASPYEQYF. CDR3 sequence (DNA): TGTGCCAGCAGTAAACCGGGACTAGCGAGCCCCTACGAGCAGTACTTC.